These 14 T cell receptor beta chains were sequenced from one sample in a study of tumor and adjacent non-tumor tissue in lung cancer. Three rounds of nested PCR, following a modified ARM-PCR protocol, produced the TCRbeta library. TCRdb recomputed calls from the multiplex PCR reads with MiXCR, one row per CDR3 protein. In the table there are about 60,000 distinct CDR3 sequences, roughly two thirds of which are singletons. No cell sorting was done before RNA was extracted from the tissue. The normal lung tissue was taken more than 3 cm from the tumor edge. Specimen: distant non-tumor lung tissue. These receptors were taken from a man between 65 and 85 years old with non-small cell lung cancer.

Turning to this clonotype: Given a much more abundant clone one base away, this may be a read error. This chain joins TRBV28 and TRBJ2-5, with D perhaps matching TRBD1 (6 bases). Germline values: CDR1 MDHEN, CDR2 SYDVKM. The CDR3 runs to 15 residues. Trimming removed 5 bases at V and 4 bases at J, with 17 bases between. CDR3 sequence reads: CASSATGLGPETQYF. Written as DNA, the CDR3 is TGTGCCAGCAGTGCCACAGGGCTAGGTCCAGAGACCCAGTACTTC.

With regard to this clonotype: The conserved phenylalanine or tryptophan normally closing the CDR3 is absent here, so this likely arose from a read error. V is TRBV7-9 and J is TRBJ1-6; 8 positions match TRBD1. V lost 5 bases to trimming and J lost 8 bases; unmatched junction nucleotides: 11. Germline CDR1 and CDR2: SEHNR and FQNEAQ (reference sequence). The length of the CDR3 is 16 residues. DNA of the CDR3: TGTGCCAGCAGCCGTGCCCAGGGGGCGGTGGATTCACCCCTCCACTTG. It codes for CASSRAQGAVDSPLHL.

In regard to this clonotype: Since a much larger clone is just one base distant, this may be a read error. For the CDR3, the DNA is TGTGCCACCAGCCTTAGCGGGGGCCTTGGGGAGACCCAGTACTTC. This translates into CATSLSGGLGETQYF. The chain combines TRBV5-4 with TRBJ2-5, with TRBD2 matching 9 bases. In germline, CDR1 is SGHNT, CDR2 YYREEE (reference sequence). There are 15 residues in the CDR3.

J is TRBJ2-5 and V is TRBV7-9, with no clear D. Germline V gene sequence: CDR1 SEHNR, CDR2 FQNEAQ (reference sequence). The CDR3 contains 12 residues. V was cut by 1 base and J by 4 bases, with 4 bases left in between. Here the CDR3 reads CASSLVPETQYF. Here the CDR3 DNA reads TGTGCCAGCAGCTTAGTCCCAGAGACCCAGTACTTC.

Details on this clonotype: The junction and the germline gene differ at one end; a read error may be behind it. This chain connects TRBV6-6 to TRBJ1-5, with D possibly TRBD1 on 5 matching bases. This CDR3 region has 13 residues. Germline CDR1 reads MNHNY; CDR2 reads SVGAGI (reference sequence). The CDR3 spells CANMAGRNQPQHF. The CDR3, as DNA: TGTGCCAACATGGCAGGGAGGAATCAGCCACAGCATTTT.

Turning to this clonotype: With a much larger clone just one base away, this may be a read error. The chain links TRBV6-1 to TRBJ2-1; 7 bases map to TRBD1. Per germline, CDR1 MNHNS and CDR2 SASEGT. The CDR3 consists of 11 residues. The CDR3 loop reads CAIGGHDEQFF. CDR3 nucleotide sequence: TGTGCTATAGGGGGCCACGATGAGCAGTTCTTC.

Details on this clonotype: A much larger clonotype is one base distant, so this may be a read error. The rearrangement joins TRBV12-3 or TRBV12-4 to TRBJ2-7, with 9 bases fitting TRBD1. The CDR3 runs to 15 residues. DNA of the CDR3: TGTGCCAGCAGTTTTGGGACAGGGTTGAAGTACGAGCGGTACTTC. Translated: CASSFGTGLKYERYF.

This clonotype was counted many times. V gene TRBV24-1 combines with J gene TRBJ2-3; TRBD2 matches 7 bases. The ends lost 0 bases at V and 2 bases at J; junction bases unmatched: 1. This CDR3 has 15 residues. CDR1 and CDR2 (germline): KGHDR, SFDVKD. The CDR3 sequence is CATSDLSGATDTQYF. CDR3 sequence (DNA): TGTGCCACCAGTGATTTGAGCGGGGCCACAGATACGCAGTATTTT.

As concerns this clonotype: The CDR3 does not end in the conserved phenylalanine or tryptophan, so this is likely a read error. The genes are TRBV11-2 and TRBJ2-7; TRBD2 matches 8 bases. J lost 3 bases, V lost 11 bases, and 15 bases had no gene match. Germline lookup yields CDR1 SGHAT and CDR2 FQNNGV. This CDR3 spans 15 amino acids. The chain's CDR3 is CAGGALSGGLYEQYS. The CDR3 nucleotides are TGTGCCGGCGGTGCTCTCAGCGGGGGCCTCTACGAGCAGTACTCC.

Regarding this clonotype: At one end the junction does not follow the germline gene, possibly because of a read error. The V call is TRBV11-3, the J call TRBJ2-3; D uncertain. This CDR3 contains 12 residues. Germline CDR1 reads SGHNT; CDR2 reads YENEEA. Written as DNA, the CDR3 is TGTGCCAGCAACTGGCACGGAGATACACAGTATTTT. It encodes CASNWHGDTQYF.

Comment on this clonotype: One end of the junction varies from germline; a read error may be responsible. V and J are TRBV13 and TRBJ2-7, with D possibly TRBD1 on 6 matching bases. The CDR3 loop spans 11 amino acids. Germline loops: CDR1 PRHDT, CDR2 FYEKMQ (reference sequence). CDR3 bases: TGTGCCAGCAGCTACAGGGACGAGCGGTGCTTC. This translates into CASSYRDERCF.

V gene TRBV6-1 combines with J gene TRBJ2-7; no definite D call. The CDR3 runs to 13 residues. Deletions cut 1 base from V and 7 bases from J, with 11 bases between. The V gene's germline CDR1 is MNHNS and CDR2 SASEGT. CDR3 residues: CASSEGIEYEQYF. CDR3 nucleotide sequence: TGTGCCAGCAGTGAAGGCATAGAATATGAGCAGTACTTC.

The J gene is TRBJ2-5, the V gene TRBV12-3 or TRBV12-4; 9 positions agree with TRBD2. This CDR3 is 15 amino acids long. The V and J ends lost 3 bases and 2 bases, in that order; junction bases with no gene match: 4. This CDR3 reads CASSFGREGQETQYF. The CDR3 nucleotides are TGTGCCAGCAGTTTCGGGCGGGAGGGTCAAGAGACCCAGTACTTC.

A word on this clonotype: At one of its ends the junction is not consistent with the germline gene, which may arise from a read error. CDR3 protein: CASSQTILNIQYF. CDR3 bases: TGCGCCAGCAGCCAAACGATCCTAAACATTCAATACTTC. This chain connects TRBV4-1 to TRBJ2-4; D gene unclear. The CDR3 runs 13 residues. In germline, CDR1 is MGHRA, CDR2 YSYEKL.